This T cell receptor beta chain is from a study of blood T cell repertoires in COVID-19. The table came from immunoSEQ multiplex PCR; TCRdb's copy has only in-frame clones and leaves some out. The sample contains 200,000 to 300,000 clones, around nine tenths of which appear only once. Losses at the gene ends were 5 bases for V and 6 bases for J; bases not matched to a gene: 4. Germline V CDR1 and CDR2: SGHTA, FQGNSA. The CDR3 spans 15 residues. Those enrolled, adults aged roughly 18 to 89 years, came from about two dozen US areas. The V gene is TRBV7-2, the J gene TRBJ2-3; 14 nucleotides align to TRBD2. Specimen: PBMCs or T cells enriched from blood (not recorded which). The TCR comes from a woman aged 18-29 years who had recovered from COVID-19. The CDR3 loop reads CASSPWTSGRDTQYF. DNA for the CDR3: TGTGCCAGCAGCCCCTGGACTAGCGGGAGGGATACGCAGTATTTT.